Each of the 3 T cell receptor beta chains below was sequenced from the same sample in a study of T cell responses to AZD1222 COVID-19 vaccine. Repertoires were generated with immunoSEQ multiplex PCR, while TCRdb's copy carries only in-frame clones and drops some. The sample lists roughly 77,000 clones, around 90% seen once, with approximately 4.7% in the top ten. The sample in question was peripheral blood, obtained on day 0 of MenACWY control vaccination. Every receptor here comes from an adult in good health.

CDR3 sequence (DNA): TGTGCCAGCAGTTACCCGGACAGGGAACCTAACACTGAAGCTTTCTTT. Translating it yields CASSYPDREPNTEAFF. The chain links TRBV6-6 to TRBJ1-1; 8 nucleotides align to TRBD1. Trimming took 2 bases from V and 2 from J; bases not matched to a gene: 7. The CDR3 covers 16 residues. Germline V gene sequence: CDR1 MNHNY, CDR2 SVGAGI (reference sequence).

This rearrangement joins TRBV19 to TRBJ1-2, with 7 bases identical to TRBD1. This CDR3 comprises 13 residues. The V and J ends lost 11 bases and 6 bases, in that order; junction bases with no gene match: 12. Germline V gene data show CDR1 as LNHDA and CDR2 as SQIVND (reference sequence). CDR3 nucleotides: TGTGCCGAACCCTTTAACAGGGGACATGGCTACACCTTC. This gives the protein CAEPFNRGHGYTF.

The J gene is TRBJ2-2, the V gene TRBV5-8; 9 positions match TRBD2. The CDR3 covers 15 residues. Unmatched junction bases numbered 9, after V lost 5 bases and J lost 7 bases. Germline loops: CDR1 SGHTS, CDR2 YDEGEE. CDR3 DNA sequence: TGTGCCAGCAGTCAGCGGGGGGCCCCCGACGGGGAGCTGTTTTTT. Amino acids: CASSQRGAPDGELFF.